The clone carrying this T cell receptor (beta chain) appeared a few times. No antigen is known for it. Expressed TCRB transcripts were sequenced because the entire RNA isolate underwent reverse transcription. Using immunoSEQ multiplex PCR, the repertoire was profiled, and TCRdb retains in-frame clones only, with some absent. Of around 16,000 clones in the sample, around 70% were seen once. Each donor gave one heparinised blood draw averaging around 120 mL. This specimen belongs to a study of beta chain features in type 1 diabetes. The length of the CDR3 is 14 residues. Per germline, CDR1 KGHSH and CDR2 LQKENI. Trimming stripped 2 bases from V and 5 bases from J, with 12 bases between. Findings and caveats of the study: Among all four CD4+ subsets, Type 1 diabetes patients had TCRB CDR3s that were moderately but significantly shorter.

This TCR derives from a man in his thirties or forties with type 1 diabetes. V and J are TRBV18 and TRBJ2-5; the D gene is possibly TRBD2 (5 bases). Sequencing input: stem cell memory CD4+ T cells from blood. The chain's CDR3 is CASSPSLAQETQYF. As DNA, the CDR3 is TGTGCCAGCTCACCATCGCTAGCCCAGGAGACCCAGTACTTC.